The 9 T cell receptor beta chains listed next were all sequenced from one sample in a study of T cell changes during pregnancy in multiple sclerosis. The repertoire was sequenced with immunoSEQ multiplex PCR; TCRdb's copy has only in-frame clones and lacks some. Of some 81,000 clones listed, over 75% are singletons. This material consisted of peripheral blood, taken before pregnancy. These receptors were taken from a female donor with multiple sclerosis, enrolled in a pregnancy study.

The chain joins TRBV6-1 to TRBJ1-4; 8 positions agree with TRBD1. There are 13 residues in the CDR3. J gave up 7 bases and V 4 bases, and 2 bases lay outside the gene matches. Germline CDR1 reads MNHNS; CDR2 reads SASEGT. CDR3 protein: CASSGTGFEKLFF. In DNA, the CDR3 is TGTGCCAGCAGTGGGACAGGGTTTGAAAAACTGTTTTTT.

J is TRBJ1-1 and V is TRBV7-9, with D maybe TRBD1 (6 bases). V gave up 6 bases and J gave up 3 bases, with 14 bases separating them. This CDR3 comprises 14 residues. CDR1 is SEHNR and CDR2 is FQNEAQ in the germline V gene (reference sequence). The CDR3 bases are TGTGCCAGCAGATGGGGGGGGCGCCACACTGAAGCTTTCTTT. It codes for CASRWGGRHTEAFF.

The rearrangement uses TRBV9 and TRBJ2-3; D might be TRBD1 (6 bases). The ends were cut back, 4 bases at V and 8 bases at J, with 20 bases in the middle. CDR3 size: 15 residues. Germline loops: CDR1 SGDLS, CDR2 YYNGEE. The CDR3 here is CASSRQGLPHITQYF. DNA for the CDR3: TGTGCCAGCAGCCGGCAGGGGCTTCCCCATATTACGCAGTATTTT.

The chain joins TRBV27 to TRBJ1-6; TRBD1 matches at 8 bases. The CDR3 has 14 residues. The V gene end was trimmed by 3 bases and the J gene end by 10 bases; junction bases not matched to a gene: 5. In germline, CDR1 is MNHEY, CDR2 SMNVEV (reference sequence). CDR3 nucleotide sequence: TGTGCCAGCAGTTTGGGGACAGGAGTATCACCCCTCCACTTT. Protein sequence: CASSLGTGVSPLHF.

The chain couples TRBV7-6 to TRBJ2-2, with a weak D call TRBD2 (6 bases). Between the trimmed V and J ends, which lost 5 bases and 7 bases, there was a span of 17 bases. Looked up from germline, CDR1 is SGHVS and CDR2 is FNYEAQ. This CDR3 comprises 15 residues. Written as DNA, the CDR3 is TGTGCCAGCAGCCCAGAGGCGGGGTGGGGCGGGGAGCTGTTTTTT. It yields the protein CASSPEAGWGGELFF.

The CDR3 DNA follows: TGTGCCAGCTCACCGGCGACAGGTGATGGCTACACCTTC. Its translation is CASSPATGDGYTF. V is TRBV18 and J is TRBJ1-2; TRBD1 might be the D (6 bases). Trimming took 3 bases from V and 6 from J, leaving 11 bases between them. Germline assignment: CDR1 KGHSH and CDR2 LQKENI. The CDR3 has 13 amino acids. The full variable domain, completed using reference TRBV18 and TRBJ1-2, is NAGVMQNPRHLVRRRGQEARLRCSPMKGHSHVYWYRQLPEEGLKFMVYLQKENIIDESGMPKERFSAEFPKEGPSILRIQQVVRGDSAAYFCASSPATGDGYTFGSGTRLTVV.

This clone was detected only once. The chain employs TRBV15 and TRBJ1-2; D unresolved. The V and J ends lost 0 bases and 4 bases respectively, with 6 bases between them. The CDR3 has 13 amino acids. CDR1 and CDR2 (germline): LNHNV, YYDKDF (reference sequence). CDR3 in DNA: TGTGCCACCAGCAGAGACTCTCCCTATGGCTACACCTTC. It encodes CATSRDSPYGYTF.

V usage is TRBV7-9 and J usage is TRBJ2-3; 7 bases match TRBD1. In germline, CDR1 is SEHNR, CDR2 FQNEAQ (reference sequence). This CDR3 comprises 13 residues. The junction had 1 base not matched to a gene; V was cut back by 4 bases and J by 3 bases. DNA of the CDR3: TGTGCCAGCAGCTCGACAGGGACAGATACGCAGTATTTT. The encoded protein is CASSSTGTDTQYF.

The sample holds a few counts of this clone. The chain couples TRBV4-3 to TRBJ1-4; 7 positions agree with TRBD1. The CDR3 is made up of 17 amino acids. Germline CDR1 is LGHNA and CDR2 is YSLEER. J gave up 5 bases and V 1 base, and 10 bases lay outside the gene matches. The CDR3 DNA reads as TGCGCCAGCAGCCAAGCCCCCACCGACAGGGAGAATGAAAAACTGTTTTTT. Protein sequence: CASSQAPTDRENEKLFF.